One sample yielded the 30 T cell receptor beta chains listed below, sequenced in a study of cytomegalovirus exposure and HLA in healthy donors. Amplification used 60 Vbeta primers and 13 Jbeta primers. Sequencing was performed with immunoSEQ multiplex PCR; in TCRdb, only in-frame clones are kept and a portion is missing. The table includes 65,000 to 70,000 clones, roughly four fifths detected once. Sequencing used PBMCs. All receptors come from a man aged 50-59 years in good health and CMV-seronegative.

This chain joins TRBV10-3 and TRBJ2-6; D perhaps matches TRBD1 (6 bases). CDR1 and CDR2 (germline): ENHRY, SYGVKD. This CDR3 is built from 14 residues. Trimming pared 6 bases from V and 3 bases from J, leaving 9 bases between. Here the CDR3 DNA reads TGTGCCATCAGGGGGGCGGTTGGGGCCAACGTCCTGACTTTC. It translates to CAIRGAVGANVLTF.

The chain couples TRBV10-3 to TRBJ1-3; D is unresolved. Germline V gives CDR1 ENHRY, CDR2 SYGVKD. The CDR3 extends over 15 amino acids. V lost 3 bases to trimming and J lost 0 bases, with 9 bases between them. DNA for the CDR3: TGTGCCATCAGTGACGAACAGAGCTCTGGAAACACCATATATTTT. As protein: CAISDEQSSGNTIYF.

The V call is TRBV6-5, the J call TRBJ2-7, with 9 bases matching TRBD1. The V and J ends lost 6 bases and 1 base, in that order; junction bases with no gene match: 7. CDR3 size: 15 residues. Looked up from germline, CDR1 is MNHEY and CDR2 is SVGAGI. The CDR3 loop reads CASRPRTGVSYEQYF. The CDR3 DNA reads as TGTGCCAGCAGACCCCGGACAGGGGTATCCTACGAGCAGTACTTC.

The chain has TRBV7-6 and TRBJ2-1; D unresolved. CDR1 is SGHVS, CDR2 FNYEAQ, per germline. The CDR3 totals 11 residues. Between the trimmed V and J ends, which lost 8 bases and 7 bases, there was a span of 9 bases. The CDR3 DNA reads as TGTGCCAGCGCTTGGGCGAATGAGCAGTTCTTC. It specifies CASAWANEQFF.

The CDR3 coding sequence is TGTGCCAGCAGCCAAGGTGATATCCGGGAGACCCAGTACTTC. Translating it yields CASSQGDIRETQYF. The rearrangement joins TRBV14 to TRBJ2-5; no reliable D call. V lost 1 base, J lost 5 bases, and 11 bases lay in between. This CDR3 contains 14 residues. CDR1 is SGHDN, CDR2 FVKESK, per germline.

The rearrangement uses TRBV10-3 and TRBJ1-4; 7 bases are shared with TRBD1. CDR1 is ENHRY, CDR2 SYGVKD, per germline. CDR3 size: 11 residues. The ends lost 10 bases at V and 10 bases at J; junction bases unmatched: 6. This CDR3 is CATGTAGKLFF. CDR3 coding DNA: TGTGCCACCGGGACAGCAGGAAAACTGTTTTTT.

The chain is built from TRBV10-1 and TRBJ1-1; D is undetermined. The germline gives CDR1 WNHNN, CDR2 SYGVQD (reference sequence). This CDR3 comprises 19 residues. Deletions cut 0 bases from V and 1 base from J, with 21 bases between. DNA for the CDR3: TGCGCCAGCAGTGAGTCGAATTCCTGGGTCGGGGAGGCGAACACTGAAGCTTTCTTT. It codes for CASSESNSWVGEANTEAFF.

The rearrangement joins TRBV30 to TRBJ1-2; 11 bases are a match to TRBD1. The CDR3 runs 15 residues. V lost 2 bases and J lost 7; bases outside the gene matches: 9. CDR1 and CDR2 from the germline V gene are GTSNPN and SVGIG (reference sequence). Written as DNA, the CDR3 is TGTGCCTGGAGTCGGACAGGGGGCCCCTTCGGTGGCTACACCTTC. As protein: CAWSRTGGPFGGYTF.

The chain joins TRBV6-1 to TRBJ1-1, with D tentatively TRBD1 (5 bases). Germline assignment: CDR1 MNHNS and CDR2 SASEGT. The CDR3 consists of 13 residues. V was cut by 2 bases and J by 1 base, with 5 bases left in between. CDR3 coding DNA: TGTGCCAGCAGTGAACAGGGGAACACTGAAGCTTTCTTT. Translated, it gives CASSEQGNTEAFF.

The chain employs TRBV4-2 and TRBJ1-3; D not certain. Germline assignment: CDR1 LGHNA and CDR2 YNFKEQ. The CDR3 is made up of 17 amino acids. Between the trimmed V and J ends, which lost 0 bases and 0 bases, there was a span of 12 bases. The CDR3 protein is CASSQDLYGNSGNTIYF. CDR3 coding DNA: TGTGCCAGCAGCCAAGATTTATACGGGAACTCTGGAAACACCATATATTTT.

This clone is medium-sized (0.01 to 0.1%) in the sample. The chain is built from TRBV18 and TRBJ2-2; D may be TRBD2 (6 bases). This CDR3 region has 18 residues. V was pared by 2 bases and J by 5 bases, with 21 bases between. CDR1 and CDR2 (germline): KGHSH, LQKENI. The CDR3 DNA follows: TGTGCCAGCTCACCAAGACCACGGGTTCGGGAGACGACCGGGGAGCTGTTTTTT. Translating gives CASSPRPRVRETTGELFF.

The chain joins TRBV6-1 to TRBJ2-7; D gene uncertain. Looked up from germline, CDR1 is MNHNS and CDR2 is SASEGT. The V and J ends lost 0 bases and 9 bases respectively, with 3 bases between them. This CDR3 has 10 residues. CDR3 in DNA: TGTGCCAGCAGTGAAGCCGGGCAGTACTTC. Residues: CASSEAGQYF.

The chain is built from TRBV7-6 and TRBJ1-2, with 10 bases lining up with TRBD1. Germline V gives CDR1 SGHVS, CDR2 FNYEAQ. The trim removed 1 base at V and 8 bases at J, leaving 10 bases unmatched. This CDR3 region has 16 residues. The CDR3 DNA is TGTGCCAGCAGCTTAGTATCCCGACAGGGGGCTGGGGGCTACACCTTC. This translates into CASSLVSRQGAGGYTF.

This rearrangement joins TRBV6-5 to TRBJ2-7; 8 nucleotides agree with TRBD1. This CDR3 comprises 14 residues. Trimming at V came to 5 bases and at J to 3 bases, leaving 6 bases not matched to a gene. The germline V gene has CDR1 MNHEY and CDR2 SVGAGI. CDR3 residues: CASSRTGSSYEQYF. DNA of the CDR3: TGTGCCAGCAGTCGGACAGGGTCAAGCTACGAGCAGTACTTC.

This clone was detected a few times. The rearrangement joins TRBV25-1 to TRBJ2-1, with 12 nucleotides matching TRBD1. The V gene's germline CDR1 is MGHDK and CDR2 SYGVNS. Trimming at V came to 6 bases and at J to 7 bases, leaving 7 bases not matched to a gene. The CDR3 is 15 residues long. The CDR3 DNA is TGTGCCAGCAGCCAGGGGACAGGGGGCAGAAATGAGCAGTTCTTC. It specifies CASSQGTGGRNEQFF.

The chain combines TRBV6-5 with TRBJ1-1, with D uncertain. The V end was cut by 5 bases, the J end by 8 bases, with 12 bases between. CDR1 is MNHEY and CDR2 is SVGAGI in the germline V gene. The CDR3 spans 12 residues. CDR3 in amino acids: CASSDTFAEAFF. In DNA form, the CDR3 reads TGTGCCAGCAGTGATACTTTCGCCGAAGCTTTCTTT.

This rearrangement joins TRBV18 to TRBJ1-5; 7 bases are a match to TRBD1. Looked up from germline, CDR1 is KGHSH and CDR2 is LQKENI. CDR3 length: 15 amino acids. The J segment lost 2 bases and the V segment lost 3 bases, leaving 4 bases of the junction unmatched. In DNA, the CDR3 is TGTGCCAGCTCACCTGACAGGGATGGCAATCAGCCCCAGCATTTT. Its protein is CASSPDRDGNQPQHF.

This clone was detected only once. This chain links TRBV7-2 with TRBJ1-2; 9 nucleotides align to TRBD1. The CDR3 has 15 amino acids. The trim removed 6 bases at V and 5 bases at J, leaving 10 bases unmatched. Germline assignment: CDR1 SGHTA and CDR2 FQGNSA. The CDR3 loop is CASRTGTGTLYGYTF. The CDR3 region has the DNA TGTGCCAGCAGGACCGGGACAGGGACATTATATGGCTACACCTTC.

The CDR3 protein is CASSLRTGIRTEAFF. CDR3 DNA: TGCGCCAGCAGCTTAAGGACAGGGATAAGGACTGAAGCTTTCTTT. The genes are TRBV5-1 and TRBJ1-1; TRBD1 aligns across 8 bases. CDR3 length: 15 amino acids. Trimming took 2 bases from V and 5 from J; bases not matched to a gene: 8. Germline CDR1 and CDR2: SGHRS and YFSETQ.

For the CDR3, the DNA is TGTGCCAGTAGGGAGAGATCGACGGGGAAGAACTATGGCTACACCTTC. This encodes CASRERSTGKNYGYTF. The V and J genes are TRBV19 and TRBJ1-2; D is undetermined. V was shortened by 6 bases and J by 2 bases, with 19 bases between the two germline ends. CDR1 is LNHDA, CDR2 SQIVND, per germline (reference sequence). This CDR3 contains 16 residues.

This chain connects TRBV29-1 to TRBJ1-1; 7 bases match TRBD1. J gave up 1 base and V 4 bases, and 6 bases lay outside the gene matches. The CDR3 consists of 14 residues. CDR1 SQVTM and CDR2 ANQGSEA come from the germline V gene. The CDR3 region is CSVARGQSNTEAFF. The CDR3 nucleotides are TGCAGCGTTGCGCGGGGACAGTCGAACACTGAAGCTTTCTTT.

This rearrangement joins TRBV6-5 to TRBJ2-3, with a possible D match to TRBD2 (5 bases). This CDR3 spans 11 amino acids. Germline-derived CDR1 and CDR2 are MNHEY and SVGAGI. The germline V and J ends were trimmed by 6 bases and 6 bases, with 7 bases remaining between them. CDR3 loop: CASRTRDTQYF. The CDR3 region has the DNA TGTGCCAGCAGAACTAGGGATACGCAGTATTTT.

The chain recombines TRBV6-1 with TRBJ2-2; D unresolved. Per the germline V gene, CDR1 is MNHNS and CDR2 is SASEGT. The V and J ends lost 6 bases and 1 base respectively, with 12 bases between them. The CDR3 runs to 15 residues. This CDR3 reads CASRPAYRNTGELFF. As DNA, the CDR3 is TGTGCCAGCAGGCCCGCGTACCGGAACACCGGGGAGCTGTTTTTT.

V usage is TRBV5-6 and J usage is TRBJ1-2; 8 bases agree with TRBD1. The CDR3 consists of 15 residues. The V segment lost 0 bases and the J segment 5 bases; nucleotides outside the gene matches: 6. Germline lookup yields CDR1 SGHDT and CDR2 YYEEEE. The CDR3 DNA is TGTGCCAGCAGCTTGGCCGGGACAGGTATATATGGCTACACCTTC. It is translated as CASSLAGTGIYGYTF. The full variable domain, with the rest looked up from reference TRBV5-6 and TRBJ1-2, is DAGVTQSPTHLIKTRGQQVTLRCSPKSGHDTVSWYQQALGQGPQFIFQYYEEEERQRGNFPDRFSGHQFPNYSSELNVNALLLGDSALYLCASSLAGTGIYGYTFGSGTRLTVV.

This sequence joins TRBV7-2 and TRBJ1-5; possibly TRBD1 for D (5 bases). Germline values: CDR1 SGHTA, CDR2 FQGNSA. This CDR3 comprises 15 residues. V was trimmed by 5 bases and J by 3 bases, leaving 14 bases between them. CDR3 sequence reads: CASSTYPGLNQPQHF. The CDR3, as DNA: TGTGCCAGCAGCACCTACCCGGGACTCAATCAGCCCCAGCATTTT.

This sequence joins TRBV7-2 and TRBJ2-1; D might be TRBD2 (6 bases). The CDR3 has 15 residues. V lost 3 bases and J 4 bases, leaving 13 bases between the germline ends. Germline CDR1 SGHTA, CDR2 FQGNSA. CDR3 region: CASSFGGVGYNEQFF. DNA for the CDR3: TGTGCCAGCAGCTTCGGGGGAGTAGGGTACAATGAGCAGTTCTTC.

The gene calls are TRBV19 and TRBJ2-7; TRBD1 matches 7 bases. J was trimmed by 0 bases and V by 10 bases; bases with no gene match: 6. The CDR3 spans 13 residues. Germline CDR1 LNHDA, CDR2 SQIVND (reference sequence). The CDR3 bases are TGTGCCACCATGGACAGGTTCTCCTACGAGCAGTACTTC. As protein: CATMDRFSYEQYF.

CDR3 nucleotides: TGTGCCGTGTACTCGGGTTACACTGAAGCTTTCTTT. This gives the protein CAVYSGYTEAFF. This chain uses TRBV19 with TRBJ1-1, with D uncertain. CDR3 length: 12 amino acids. Trimming cost V 11 bases and J 3 bases, with 13 bases left between them. Germline CDR1 and CDR2: LNHDA and SQIVND (reference sequence).

This sequence joins TRBV9 and TRBJ1-2, with 7 bases that match TRBD1. V gave up 3 bases and J gave up 4 bases; unmatched junction bases: 9. The CDR3 is 15 amino acids. Germline CDR1 reads SGDLS; CDR2 reads YYNGEE. The CDR3 coding sequence is TGTGCCAGCAGCGCCACCGGGACAGCGACCTATGGCTACACCTTC. It specifies CASSATGTATYGYTF.

This chain connects TRBV28 to TRBJ1-4; D not resolved. The CDR3 runs 12 residues. CDR1 MDHEN and CDR2 SYDVKM come from the germline V gene. V lost 5 bases to trimming and J lost 11 bases, with 12 bases between them. This CDR3 reads CASSQRLLKLFF. Here the CDR3 DNA reads TGTGCCAGCAGTCAGAGGCTTCTTAAACTGTTTTTT. The whole variable domain, filled in from reference TRBV28 and TRBJ1-4, reads DVKVTQSSRYLVKRTGEKVFLECVQDMDHENMFWYRQDPGLGLRLIYFSYDVKMKEKGDIPEGYSVSREKKERFSLILESASTNQTSMYLCASSQRLLKLFFGSGTQLSVL.